The 8 T cell receptor beta chains presented below share a single source sample, sequenced in a study of cytomegalovirus exposure and HLA in healthy donors. The study ran its PCR with 60 Vbeta and 13 Jbeta primers. TCRdb's table, derived via immunoSEQ multiplex PCR, lists solely in-frame clones and lacks some. Its table lists around 36,000 clones. The sequenced sample consisted of PBMCs. The receptors stem from a woman aged 25 to 39 in good health and CMV-seropositive.

The chain combines TRBV5-1 with TRBJ2-7; TRBD2 might be the D (5 bases). V was pared by 2 bases and J by 2 bases, with 14 bases between. This CDR3 is built from 15 residues. The V gene's germline CDR1 is SGHRS and CDR2 YFSETQ. The CDR3: CASSFEGIPAYEQYF. As DNA, the CDR3 is TGCGCCAGCAGCTTTGAGGGTATCCCCGCCTACGAGCAGTACTTC.

The chain is built from TRBV2 and TRBJ2-7; 8 nucleotides match TRBD1. The CDR3 contains 12 residues. Germline V lookup: CDR1 SNHLY, CDR2 FYNNEI. V was pared by 11 bases and J by 5 bases, with 8 bases of the junction left unmatched. CDR3 amino acids: CAQGQVPNEQYF. The DNA for the CDR3 is TGTGCCCAGGGACAGGTCCCCAACGAGCAGTACTTC.

The V gene is TRBV10-3, the J gene TRBJ2-1, with D unclear. Trimming stripped 2 bases from V and 7 bases from J, with 6 bases between. Germline CDR1 ENHRY, CDR2 SYGVKD. The CDR3 is made up of 12 amino acids. The CDR3 DNA is TGTGCCATCAGTGAGGTTCGGAATGAGCAGTTCTTC. Translated, it gives CAISEVRNEQFF.

Worth noting for this clone: This CDR3 is missing its conserved last phenylalanine or tryptophan, likely due to a read error. The limits of the CDR3 on the DNA are not certain, so only TCRdb's listed CDR3 is given. V gene TRBV18 combines with J gene TRBJ2-7; TRBD1, the table's D call, was not compared with the DNA. From its first to its last residue, the CDR3 has 14 amino acids. Germline V lookup: CDR1 KGHSH, CDR2 LQKENI. The CDR3 protein is CASSRHRQAHEQFH.

CDR3 sequence (DNA): TGTGCCAGCAGTGAAGAGGCAGGGGCCTCCTACGAGCAGTACTTC. The encoded protein is CASSEEAGASYEQYF. The chain links TRBV6-1 to TRBJ2-7; D may be TRBD1 (6 bases). V lost 1 base and J 0 bases, leaving 10 bases between the germline ends. Per germline, CDR1 MNHNS and CDR2 SASEGT. This CDR3 spans 15 amino acids.

The chain uses TRBV2 and TRBJ1-5; D might be TRBD1 (5 bases). V shed 6 bases and J shed 0 bases, with 12 bases lying between them. This CDR3 is built from 15 residues. Per germline, CDR1 SNHLY and CDR2 FYNNEI. CDR3 residues: CASSREKGSNQPQHF. The CDR3 nucleotides are TGTGCCAGCAGCAGGGAAAAAGGTAGCAATCAGCCCCAGCATTTT.

The chain couples TRBV7-6 to TRBJ1-5; D gene ambiguous. This CDR3 is 15 amino acids long. Trimming stripped 1 base from V and 0 bases from J, with 7 bases between. From germline, CDR1 is SGHVS and CDR2 FNYEAQ. CDR3 in amino acids: CASSLGQDSNQPQHF. The CDR3 DNA is TGTGCCAGCAGCTTAGGCCAGGATAGCAATCAGCCCCAGCATTTT.

This chain connects TRBV2 to TRBJ2-6; 8 bases are shared with TRBD1. Per germline, CDR1 SNHLY and CDR2 FYNNEI. The CDR3 consists of 15 residues. V shed 8 bases, J shed 1 base, and the junction held 4 bases outside the gene matches. Here the CDR3 reads CASRYRGSGANVLTF. DNA of the CDR3: TGTGCCAGCCGATACAGGGGGTCTGGGGCCAACGTCCTGACTTTC.